This T cell receptor (beta chain) comes out of a study of radiation and T cells in renal cell carcinoma. Background on the study: Nephrectomy followed 15 Gy stereotactic body radiation by 4 weeks. Study-level results: No pretreatment tumor biopsies were available for baseline clonotypes. In blood, top tumor clones expanded by 2 weeks, shrinking by 4.

Documented time point: blood 2 weeks post-SBRT. The treatment: 15 Gy SBRT to primary tumor, nephrectomy 4 weeks later. Assay: immunoSEQ multiplex PCR; the TCRdb copy retains only in-frame clones and omits some. This sample carries more than 150,000 clones, around 90% of them seen once, and the ten largest clones take approximately 13%. In the case of this clone: Its specificity is not known.

Germline CDR1 reads KGHSH; CDR2 reads LQKENI. Between the trimmed V and J ends, which lost 2 bases and 7 bases, there was a span of 5 bases. This CDR3 comprises 12 residues. The material was blood, obtained from a patient whose treatment included radiotherapy and nephrectomy. This receptor was taken from a woman between 45 and 60 years old with renal cell carcinoma. This sequence joins TRBV18 and TRBJ2-2, with D unclear. The CDR3 bases are TGTGCCAGCTCACCAGATGACGGGGAGCTGTTTTTT. Translated, it gives CASSPDDGELFF.